The 12 T cell receptor beta chains below come from one sample, sequenced in a study of siplizumab effects on memory and regulatory T cells. Profiled with immunoSEQ multiplex PCR; TCRdb holds only in-frame clones, not every one. The profile covers under 100,000 clones, with roughly 94% appearing a single time and roughly 1.3% taken by the ten largest. Sequencing input: non-Treg CD4+ T cells sorted from blood. The receptor set was obtained from a human donor in good health.

The chain uses TRBV7-6 and TRBJ2-7, with D uncertain. The CDR3 contains 15 residues. Germline V gene data show CDR1 as SGHVS and CDR2 as FNYEAQ. V was trimmed by 5 bases and J by 3 bases, leaving 17 bases between them. The CDR3 protein is CASSQAPGLVYEQYF. CDR3 DNA sequence: TGTGCCAGCAGCCAGGCACCTGGTTTGGTCTACGAGCAGTACTTC.

The chain has TRBV5-1 and TRBJ2-3; D unresolved. V was cut by 0 bases and J by 0 bases, with 5 bases left in between. Germline V gene data show CDR1 as SGHRS and CDR2 as YFSETQ. The CDR3 is made up of 14 amino acids. DNA for the CDR3: TGCGCCAGCAGCTTGGAGCCGAGCACAGATACGCAGTATTTT. This codes for CASSLEPSTDTQYF.

The chain is built from TRBV5-1 and TRBJ2-7, with a possible D match to TRBD1 (6 bases). V was cut by 5 bases and J by 0 bases, with 12 bases left in between. Germline loops: CDR1 SGHRS, CDR2 YFSETQ. The CDR3 is 14 residues long. CDR3 in DNA: TGCGCCAGCAGAACAGGGCCCAGCTCCTACGAGCAGTACTTC. Encoded protein: CASRTGPSSYEQYF.

This sequence joins TRBV19 and TRBJ2-2; 8 nucleotides match TRBD2. Germline loops: CDR1 LNHDA, CDR2 SQIVND (reference sequence). The CDR3 extends over 14 amino acids. V dropped 7 bases and J dropped 2; count of bases not matched to a gene: 3. CDR3 in amino acids: CASNSGVNTGELFF. The CDR3 DNA is TGTGCCAGTAATAGCGGGGTTAACACCGGGGAGCTGTTTTTT.

The CDR3 region is CASSLGSGGGPQPQHF. The CDR3 DNA is TGTGCCAGCAGCTTAGGGTCGGGGGGAGGACCTCAGCCCCAGCATTTT. The chain recombines TRBV7-9 with TRBJ1-5; tentatively, D is TRBD1 (5 bases). The V end lost 1 base, the J end lost 6 bases, and 16 bases lay between the germline ends. The CDR3 runs to 16 residues. Germline CDR1 SEHNR, CDR2 FQNEAQ (reference sequence).

The chain recombines TRBV28 with TRBJ2-1; D is unresolved. V was shortened by 11 bases and J by 9 bases, with 14 bases between the two germline ends. The germline V gene encodes CDR1 MDHEN and CDR2 SYDVKM. The CDR3 covers 11 residues. CDR3 coding DNA: TGTGCCTATGCAACCGGTGGTGAGCAGTTCTTC. This sequence encodes CAYATGGEQFF. The full variable domain, rest sourced from reference TRBV28 and TRBJ2-1, is DVKVTQSSRYLVKRTGEKVFLECVQDMDHENMFWYRQDPGLGLRLIYFSYDVKMKEKGDIPEGYSVSREKKERFSLILESASTNQTSMYLCAYATGGEQFFGPGTRLTVL.

The rearrangement joins TRBV5-1 to TRBJ2-3, with 8 bases aligning to TRBD2. V was clipped by 3 bases and J by 4 bases; unmatched bases: 4. The germline V gene has CDR1 SGHRS and CDR2 YFSETQ. The CDR3 is made up of 14 amino acids. Here the CDR3 reads CASSSSGSADTQYF. The CDR3 DNA follows: TGCGCCAGCAGCTCGAGCGGGAGTGCAGATACGCAGTATTTT. The complete variable domain, with remaining parts taken from reference TRBV5-1 and TRBJ2-3, reads KAGVTQTPRYLIKTRGQQVTLSCSPISGHRSVSWYQQTPGQGLQFLFEYFSETQRNKGNFPGRFSGRQFSNSRSEMNVSTLELGDSALYLCASSSSGSADTQYFGPGTRLTVL.

This clone was found a few times. The J gene is TRBJ1-1, the V gene TRBV5-1; D is ambiguous. The germline gives CDR1 SGHRS, CDR2 YFSETQ. The CDR3 spans 15 residues. V was trimmed by 0 bases and J by 0 bases, leaving 9 bases between them. The CDR3 is CASSLAVSLNTEAFF. The CDR3 DNA sequence: TGCGCCAGCAGCTTGGCTGTGTCCTTGAACACTGAAGCTTTCTTT.

CDR3 sequence (DNA): TGTGCCAGCAGCTTAGGGGGGACAGGAAGGGACTCCTACGAGCAGTACTTC. Translating gives CASSLGGTGRDSYEQYF. V is TRBV7-9 and J is TRBJ2-7; 8 bases align to TRBD1. The CDR3 extends over 17 amino acids. The germline V gene has CDR1 SEHNR and CDR2 FQNEAQ (reference sequence). Trimming at V came to 1 base and at J to 0 bases, leaving 8 bases not matched to a gene.

The chain uses TRBV5-8 and TRBJ2-2; the D call may be TRBD1 or TRBD2 (5 bases each). Germline values: CDR1 SGHTS, CDR2 YDEGEE. This CDR3 is 15 amino acids long. The ends were cut back, 4 bases at V and 1 base at J, with 11 bases in the middle. CDR3 sequence reads: CASSRGTQNTGELFF. The CDR3, as DNA: TGTGCCAGCAGCCGAGGGACCCAGAACACCGGGGAGCTGTTTTTT.

The rearrangement links TRBV2 to TRBJ2-7; perhaps TRBD1 as D (5 bases). Between the trimmed V and J ends, which lost 4 bases and 5 bases, there was a span of 9 bases. This CDR3 is 12 amino acids long. The germline CDR1 and CDR2 sequences are SNHLY and FYNNEI. The CDR3 loop reads CASSASGNEQYF. DNA for the CDR3: TGTGCCAGCAGTGCATCAGGGAACGAGCAGTACTTC.

The chain has TRBV5-4 and TRBJ2-5; 16 nucleotides match TRBD2. Germline CDR1 reads SGHNT; CDR2 reads YYREEE (reference sequence). The CDR3 spans 17 residues. Germline trimming cut 4 bases from V and 5 bases from J; bases unmatched to any gene: 8. The CDR3 DNA reads TGTGCCAGCAGCACCGGGACTAGCGGGAGGGGTACGGAGACCCAGTACTTC. The encoded protein is CASSTGTSGRGTETQYF.